Below are 9 T cell receptor beta chains sequenced from a single sample in a study of shared clonotypes between healthy human individuals. Sequenced by immunoSEQ multiplex PCR; TCRdb stores in-frame clones only, minus some. The sample includes about 750,000 clones, almost 95% of them seen just once. Positively selected for CCR7, the CD45RO-negative cells used as naive CD8 cells excluded terminally differentiated effector memory CD45RA+ cells. The sample comprised naive CD8+ T cells sorted from blood. Source of these receptors: a man between 25 and 39 years old in good health.

V is TRBV10-3 and J is TRBJ2-5, with 8 bases lining up with TRBD1. The V segment lost 4 bases and the J segment 5 bases; nucleotides outside the gene matches: 6. Germline-derived CDR1 and CDR2 are ENHRY and SYGVKD. The CDR3 consists of 14 residues. The CDR3 DNA is TGTGCCATCAGTGTGACAGGGGCCATGGAGACCCAGTACTTC. It codes for CAISVTGAMETQYF.

This clone was recorded once. This chain connects TRBV7-9 to TRBJ2-1; no clear D. CDR3 length equals 11 residues. Germline V CDR1 and CDR2: SEHNR, FQNEAQ (reference sequence). Trimming stripped 2 bases from V and 10 bases from J, with 6 bases between. CDR3 sequence (DNA): TGTGCCAGCAGCTTACAGAACGAGCAGTTCTTC. It yields the protein CASSLQNEQFF.

The chain uses TRBV20-1 and TRBJ2-2; D gene unclear. Trimming left V 3 bases short and J 8 bases short, with 7 bases between. The CDR3 contains 11 residues. Germline values: CDR1 DFQATT, CDR2 SNEGSKA (reference sequence). The CDR3 nucleotides read TGCAGTGCTAGCCCCGGGGGGGAGCTGTTTTTT. Encoded protein: CSASPGGELFF.

V usage is TRBV29-1 and J usage is TRBJ2-7; 12 bases are a match to TRBD2. The CDR3 contains 14 residues. Trimming removed 6 bases from V and 4 bases from J; junction bases left unmatched: 7. CDR1 is SQVTM, CDR2 ANQGSEA, per germline. For the CDR3, the DNA is TGCAGCGTCGGACTAGCGGGATTTGCGTACGAGCAGTACTTC. Its translation is CSVGLAGFAYEQYF.

The chain recombines TRBV19 with TRBJ1-5, with D perhaps matching TRBD1 (5 bases). The CDR3 covers 13 residues. From germline, CDR1 is LNHDA and CDR2 SQIVND (reference sequence). V shed 8 bases and J shed 7 bases, with 15 bases lying between them. CDR3 sequence: CASSTGVGQPQHF. CDR3 bases: TGTGCCAGTTCGACGGGGGTCGGGCAGCCCCAGCATTTT. Together with reference TRBV19 and TRBJ1-5, the CDR3 gives the full variable domain: DGGITQSPKYLFRKEGQNVTLSCEQNLNHDAMYWYRQDPGQGLRLIYYSQIVNDFQKGDIAEGYSVSREKKESFPLTVTSAQKNPTAFYLCASSTGVGQPQHFGDGTRLSIL.

The chain uses TRBV28 and TRBJ1-1; no reliable D call. Germline CDR1 is MDHEN and CDR2 is SYDVKM. The CDR3 consists of 15 residues. V was clipped by 1 base and J by 5 bases, with 14 bases between them. In DNA, the CDR3 is TGTGCCAGCAGTTTATCCCCCGGGTTTAGTACTGAAGCTTTCTTT. Amino acid sequence: CASSLSPGFSTEAFF. Variable domain in full (rest from reference TRBV28 and TRBJ1-1): DVKVTQSSRYLVKRTGEKVFLECVQDMDHENMFWYRQDPGLGLRLIYFSYDVKMKEKGDIPEGYSVSREKKERFSLILESASTNQTSMYLCASSLSPGFSTEAFFGQGTRLTVV.

The chain carries TRBV7-9 and TRBJ2-1; unclear D gene. CDR3 length: 15 amino acids. V was cut by 2 bases and J by 6 bases, with 14 bases left in between. Germline assignment: CDR1 SEHNR and CDR2 FQNEAQ (reference sequence). The CDR3 is CASSLQPVSGNEQFF. The CDR3 coding sequence is TGTGCCAGCAGCTTACAGCCCGTCTCGGGCAATGAGCAGTTCTTC.

The chain couples TRBV5-5 to TRBJ2-1; D is possibly TRBD1 (6 bases). V was shortened by 3 bases and J by 7 bases, with 17 bases between the two germline ends. The CDR3 covers 15 residues. Per germline, CDR1 SGHKS and CDR2 YYEKEE (reference sequence). For the CDR3, the DNA is TGTGCCAGCAGCTACGGCCCGGAGAGGGGGAATGAGCAGTTCTTC. It is translated as CASSYGPERGNEQFF.

The chain couples TRBV27 to TRBJ2-7; TRBD2 matches 7 bases. V lost 10 bases and J lost 2; bases outside the gene matches: 20. The germline V gene encodes CDR1 MNHEY and CDR2 SMNVEV (reference sequence). CDR3 length: 17 residues. CDR3 bases: TGTGCCAACTCCCCGGAAGCGGGGAGTTACTTCCCCTACGAGCAGTACTTC. Residues: CANSPEAGSYFPYEQYF.